Listed below are T cell receptor beta chains from one sample, sequenced in a study of blood T cells in healthy people across ages. MiXCR was run by TCRdb on the 5' RACE reads, yielding one entry per CDR3 protein. Here the sample spans about 1,600,000 distinct CDR3 sequences, approximately 40% being singletons. Sequenced material: blood. These receptor sequences come from a young woman in good health. CDR3s include the opening cysteine and the closing phenylalanine or tryptophan. The order of the fields is V gene, clone size, J gene, D gene, CDR3 DNA, CDR3 protein. D genes are given only for firm matches. Part of the rows lack a size; the others show once, few, many or a class for expanded clones.

>TRBV7-2|few|TRBJ2-4|TRBD2
TGTGCCAGCAGCTCAGAGACTAGCGGGTTGGCGGTTGGAGCCAAAAACATTCAGTACTTC
CASSSETSGLAVGAKNIQYF
>TRBV7-9|-|TRBJ2-4|TRBD2
TGTGCCAGCAGCTCCCGTTGGCCCGGGAGGGGCGGAAACAATGAGCAGTACTTC
CASSSRWPGRGGNNEQYF
>TRBV27|-|TRBJ2-7|TRBD1
TGTGCCAGCAGTCAAAAGGACAGGTCGCCCTACGAGCAGTACTTC
CASSQKDRSPYEQYF
>TRBV5-1|-|TRBJ2-1|-
TGCGCCAGCAGCCCCAGCGGGCGCCAAGAGACCCAGTTCTTC
CASSPSGRQETQFF
>TRBV20-1|-|TRBJ2-7|TRBD2
TGCAGTGCTAGGCCCCTAGCGGGGCTCTCCGACGAGCAGTACTTC
CSARPLAGLSDEQYF
>TRBV10-3|-|TRBJ1-5|TRBD1
TGTGCCGCCGGACAGGGGGATGGCCAGCCCCAGCATTTT
CAAGQGDGQPQHF
>TRBV10-3|-|TRBJ1-2|-
TGTGCCATCAGTGACGGTGCTGGGGAGACAAATAACTATGGCTACACCTTC
CAISDGAGETNNYGYTF
>TRBV6-5|-|TRBJ2-1|-
TGTGCCAGCAGTTCTGCCCGGGACTTCTACAATGAGCAGTTCTTC
CASSSARDFYNEQFF
>TRBV7-8|-|TRBJ1-2|TRBD1
TGTGCCAGCAGCTTCGGGACAGGGGCCGCCCCCTCCTATGGCTACACCTTC
CASSFGTGAAPSYGYTF
>TRBV6-1|few|TRBJ2-7|-
TGTGCCACCCAGGGCCAGATCGCCTACGAGCAGTACTTC
CATQGQIAYEQYF
>TRBV28|few|TRBJ2-7|-
TGTGCCAGCAGGCCTACTTCCCGCTACGAGCAGTACTTC
CASRPTSRYEQYF
>TRBV5-1|few|TRBJ2-7|TRBD1
TGCGCCAGCAGCTTGCAAGGGGGCGCGTCCTACGAGCAGTACTTC
CASSLQGGASYEQYF
>TRBV5-1|-|TRBJ1-1|-
TGCGCCAGCAACGAATTGGACAGATACAGCACTGAAGCTTTCTTT
CASNELDRYSTEAFF
>TRBV11-2|once|TRBJ2-7|TRBD1
TGTGCCATCAGCTTAGGTGACAGGGTGGTAGAGATCCAGTACTTC
CAISLGDRVVEIQYF
>TRBV27|-|TRBJ2-1|-
TGTGCCAGCAGTTTATCCTCGGGGTCGAGCTCCTACAATGAGCAGTTCTTC
CASSLSSGSSSYNEQFF
>TRBV29-1|-|TRBJ2-1|TRBD2
TGCAGCGTCGCAGCGGGGAGCTCCTACAATGAGCAGTTCTTC
CSVAAGSSYNEQFF
>TRBV6-6|-|TRBJ1-6|-
TGTGCCAGCAGTTATAGAGATAATTCACCCCTCCACTTT
CASSYRDNSPLHF
>TRBV7-2|-|TRBJ1-6|-
TGTGCCAGCAGCTTAGTTGCAAGGGGAGTTAATTCACCCCTCCACTTT
CASSLVARGVNSPLHF